This TCR beta chain was sequenced in a study of relationships among human T cell subsets. Comment on this clonotype: Its antigen is as yet unknown.

The T cell receptor alpha and beta CDR3 regions were amplified from mRNA by semiquantitative ARM-PCR. In ARM-PCR, communal superprimers followed tagged nested gene-specific primers for exponential amplification. Nested primers were removed by exonuclease before the second PCR round. TCRdb reanalysed the multiplex PCR reads using MiXCR and keeps one entry per CDR3 protein. The repertoire holds about 14,000 distinct CDR3 sequences, with roughly 60% as singletons. Anti-CD25 beads selected CD4+CD25+ regulatory T cells from positively selected CD4+ cells. Subset-specific monoclonal antibody beads were used to isolate T cell subsets. Study results and limitations: Th1, Th2 and regulatory T cells shared many CDR3 sequences.

Trimming pared 6 bases from V and 2 bases from J, leaving 7 bases between. CDR3 length: 12 amino acids. This receptor was identified in a man between 40 and 49 years old in good health. The material sequenced was Tregs sorted from blood. The chain joins TRBV12-3 or TRBV12-4 to TRBJ1-2, with D possibly TRBD1 on 5 matching bases. CDR3 bases: TGTGCCAGCAGCCCAGGGAACTATGGCTACACCTTC. Amino acid sequence: CASSPGNYGYTF.